These T cell receptor beta chains were read from a single sample in a study of T cell repertoires in aging, cancer and after chemotherapy. TCRdb used MiXCR to reprocess the multiplex PCR reads, holding one entry per CDR3 protein. The sample lists 9,400 or so distinct CDR3 sequences, around 35% occurring once. Sequenced input: blood. These receptors were obtained from a human donor in good health. The donor label of this sample is uncertain. The CDR3 runs from the conserved cysteine through the conserved F or W. The order of the fields is clone size, V gene, J gene, D gene, CDR3 DNA, CDR3 protein. D genes are given only for firm matches. Expanded clones get a size class; other rows say once, few or many, or leave the size out.

abundance: -
v_gene: TRBV7-9
j_gene: TRBJ2-7
d_gene: TRBD1
CDR3nt: TGTGCCAGCAGCTCAACCGGGACAGGGGGCTCCGAGCAGTACTTC
CDR3aa: CASSSTGTGGSEQYF

abundance: few
v_gene: TRBV19
j_gene: TRBJ2-1
d_gene: TRBD2
CDR3nt: TGTGCCAGTAGTACACTAGCGGGGGGCTACAATGAGCAGTTCTTC
CDR3aa: CASSTLAGGYNEQFF

abundance: -
v_gene: TRBV18
j_gene: TRBJ1-1
d_gene: -
CDR3nt: TGTGCCAGCTCACCCTCCAGGGGCACTGAAGCTTTCTTT
CDR3aa: CASSPSRGTEAFF

abundance: -
v_gene: TRBV6-5
j_gene: TRBJ1-2
d_gene: -
CDR3nt: TGTGCCAGCAGTTACTCAGCGTTGGGATCTAGTGAGACCTTC
CDR3aa: CASSYSALGSSETF

abundance: few
v_gene: TRBV6-5
j_gene: TRBJ2-6
d_gene: -
CDR3nt: TGTGCCAGCTCCCCACAGGGAGGAGCCAACGTCCTGACTTTC
CDR3aa: CASSPQGGANVLTF

abundance: -
v_gene: TRBV7-9
j_gene: TRBJ1-2
d_gene: TRBD1
CDR3nt: TGTGCCAGCAGCCAAATGCCGGGACAGGGCTATGGCTACACCTTC
CDR3aa: CASSQMPGQGYGYTF

abundance: medium-sized
v_gene: TRBV19
j_gene: TRBJ2-1
d_gene: TRBD2
CDR3nt: TGTGCCAGTAGTATAGATCAATGGGCTAGCGGGTACAATGAGCAGTTCTTC
CDR3aa: CASSIDQWASGYNEQFF

abundance: -
v_gene: TRBV5-6
j_gene: TRBJ1-2
d_gene: -
CDR3nt: TGTGCCAGCAGCTTGGGCAACTATGGCTACACCTTC
CDR3aa: CASSLGNYGYTF

abundance: few
v_gene: TRBV12-3/TRBV12-4
j_gene: TRBJ1-4
d_gene: -
CDR3nt: TGTGCCAGCAGTACCGGCCTTATCAATGAAAAACTGTTTTTT
CDR3aa: CASSTGLINEKLFF

abundance: -
v_gene: TRBV28
j_gene: TRBJ1-1
d_gene: -
CDR3nt: TGTGCCAGCGGGGTGCACACTGAAGCTTTCTTT
CDR3aa: CASGVHTEAFF

abundance: -
v_gene: TRBV4-3
j_gene: TRBJ2-3
d_gene: -
CDR3nt: TGCGCCAGCAGCCAAGATCCCCAGGGCACAGATACGCAGTATTTT
CDR3aa: CASSQDPQGTDTQYF

abundance: -
v_gene: TRBV7-2
j_gene: TRBJ2-7
d_gene: TRBD2
CDR3nt: TGTGCCAGCAGTCCATACGGGGGGGCCTACGAGCAGTACTTC
CDR3aa: CASSPYGGAYEQYF

abundance: -
v_gene: TRBV5-6
j_gene: TRBJ2-7
d_gene: TRBD2
CDR3nt: TGTGCCAGCAGCTTGCAATCCTTGCGGGGGACCTATGCCTACGAGAAGTACTTC
CDR3aa: CASSLQSLRGTYAYEKYF

abundance: medium-sized
v_gene: TRBV19
j_gene: TRBJ1-2
d_gene: -
CDR3nt: TGTGCCAGTAGTATATCGACAGTGATCTATGGCTACACCTTC
CDR3aa: CASSISTVIYGYTF

abundance: few
v_gene: TRBV6-4
j_gene: TRBJ2-3
d_gene: TRBD1
CDR3nt: TGTGCCAGCAGTGACTTATCGGACAGGGGGTGCACAGATACGCAGTATTTT
CDR3aa: CASSDLSDRGCTDTQYF

abundance: -
v_gene: TRBV6-1
j_gene: TRBJ1-5
d_gene: -
CDR3nt: TGTGCCAGCAGTGAATCCAGTAGTTTCCGCGCCACCGGGATGTCCCAGCATTTT
CDR3aa: CASSESSSFRATGMSQHF

abundance: -
v_gene: TRBV19
j_gene: TRBJ2-5
d_gene: TRBD2
CDR3nt: TGTGCCAGTAGTCCTCACGGGACTAGCCGGCGCAGGGAGACCCAGTACTTC
CDR3aa: CASSPHGTSRRRETQYF

abundance: few
v_gene: TRBV19
j_gene: TRBJ1-3
d_gene: TRBD1
CDR3nt: TGTGCCAGTAGTGTACCGGGACAGGCCGCCTTGTACTCTGGAAACACCATATATTTT
CDR3aa: CASSVPGQAALYSGNTIYF

abundance: few
v_gene: TRBV7-2
j_gene: TRBJ2-7
d_gene: -
CDR3nt: TGTGCCAGCAGCTACCGGGACGGCCCCTACGAGCAGTACTTC
CDR3aa: CASSYRDGPYEQYF

abundance: -
v_gene: TRBV10-3
j_gene: TRBJ2-5
d_gene: -
CDR3nt: TGTGCCATCAGTGCCGGGGTAAAGGAGACCCAGTACTTC
CDR3aa: CAISAGVKETQYF

abundance: -
v_gene: TRBV5-6
j_gene: TRBJ2-3
d_gene: -
CDR3nt: TGTGCCAGCGAGGGACCAGAAACCCCCGATACGCAGTATTTT
CDR3aa: CASEGPETPDTQYF

abundance: -
v_gene: TRBV30
j_gene: TRBJ2-7
d_gene: -
CDR3nt: TGTGCCTGGAGTAATCACGCAAGCTCCTACGAGCAGTACTTC
CDR3aa: CAWSNHASSYEQYF

abundance: -
v_gene: TRBV5-4
j_gene: TRBJ1-3
d_gene: -
CDR3nt: TGTGCCAGCAGCTTGGCAGGGCTTGGAAACACCATATATTTT
CDR3aa: CASSLAGLGNTIYF

abundance: few
v_gene: TRBV7-2
j_gene: TRBJ2-2
d_gene: TRBD1
CDR3nt: TGTGCCAGCAGCTTAGGAACCGGGACAGCGGTACGCACCGGGGAGCTGTTTTTT
CDR3aa: CASSLGTGTAVRTGELFF

abundance: -
v_gene: TRBV12-3/TRBV12-4
j_gene: TRBJ2-3
d_gene: TRBD1
CDR3nt: TGTGCCAGCAGTAAAGAAGGACAGGTTGAGGCAGATACGCAGTATTTT
CDR3aa: CASSKEGQVEADTQYF

abundance: once
v_gene: TRBV5-5
j_gene: TRBJ1-2
d_gene: -
CDR3nt: TGTGCCAGCAGCTTGCTCGAAAACTATGGCTACACCTTC
CDR3aa: CASSLLENYGYTF

abundance: -
v_gene: TRBV7-9
j_gene: TRBJ1-1
d_gene: TRBD1
CDR3nt: TGTGCCAGCAGTTACACAGGACAGGGGTTTTTTGACACTGAAGCTTTCTTT
CDR3aa: CASSYTGQGFFDTEAFF

abundance: -
v_gene: TRBV19
j_gene: TRBJ1-5
d_gene: -
CDR3nt: TGTGCCAGTAGACAGGGTGGCAATCAGCCCCAGCATTTT
CDR3aa: CASRQGGNQPQHF

abundance: -
v_gene: TRBV10-3
j_gene: TRBJ1-2
d_gene: TRBD1
CDR3nt: TGTGCCATCAGTGGACCCCCGGGACAGATTAATGGCTACACCTTC
CDR3aa: CAISGPPGQINGYTF

abundance: -
v_gene: TRBV5-4
j_gene: TRBJ2-4
d_gene: -
CDR3nt: TGTGCCAGCAGCTTGGAAAACATTCAGTACTTC
CDR3aa: CASSLENIQYF

abundance: few
v_gene: TRBV6-2/TRBV6-3
j_gene: TRBJ2-5
d_gene: TRBD2
CDR3nt: TGTGCCAGCAGCATGGAGACTAGCGGGGGACAAGAGACCCAGTACTTC
CDR3aa: CASSMETSGGQETQYF

abundance: -
v_gene: TRBV6-2/TRBV6-3
j_gene: TRBJ1-1
d_gene: -
CDR3nt: TGTGCCAGCAGCTCACAGGTTGAAGCTTTCTTT
CDR3aa: CASSSQVEAFF

abundance: medium-sized
v_gene: TRBV6-2/TRBV6-3
j_gene: TRBJ2-2
d_gene: -
CDR3nt: TGTGCCAGCAGTTATGAAGGCGGGGAGCTGTTTTTT
CDR3aa: CASSYEGGELFF

abundance: once
v_gene: TRBV7-4
j_gene: TRBJ1-6
d_gene: -
CDR3nt: TGTGCCAGCAGTTTAAAGGAAGGCTCTTTTTCACCCCTCCACTTT
CDR3aa: CASSLKEGSFSPLHF

abundance: -
v_gene: TRBV5-6
j_gene: TRBJ2-7
d_gene: TRBD2
CDR3nt: TGTGCCAGCAGCCGCACCGCTAGCGGGGGGACCTCCTACGAGCAGTACTTC
CDR3aa: CASSRTASGGTSYEQYF

abundance: -
v_gene: TRBV12-3/TRBV12-4
j_gene: TRBJ2-7
d_gene: -
CDR3nt: TGTGCCAGCAGTTTCCTACAGGACGAGCAGTACTTC
CDR3aa: CASSFLQDEQYF

abundance: few
v_gene: TRBV6-6
j_gene: TRBJ1-6
d_gene: -
CDR3nt: TGTGCCAGCAGTTACAGGGGCCAGAGCTCCTATAATTCACCCCTCCACTTT
CDR3aa: CASSYRGQSSYNSPLHF

abundance: -
v_gene: TRBV19
j_gene: TRBJ1-1
d_gene: -
CDR3nt: TGTGCCAGTAGCATATTTCGGTCGGGCGACACGGGCACTGAAGCTTTCTTT
CDR3aa: CASSIFRSGDTGTEAFF

abundance: -
v_gene: TRBV5-4
j_gene: TRBJ1-6
d_gene: TRBD1
CDR3nt: TGTGCCAGCAGCCGAATCACAGGGGCCCATAGTTCACCCCTCCACTTT
CDR3aa: CASSRITGAHSSPLHF

abundance: -
v_gene: TRBV6-2/TRBV6-3
j_gene: TRBJ2-5
d_gene: TRBD1
CDR3nt: TGTGCCAGCAGTTACCTCACAGGGGATCAGACCCAGTACTTC
CDR3aa: CASSYLTGDQTQYF

abundance: -
v_gene: TRBV27
j_gene: TRBJ2-7
d_gene: TRBD1
CDR3nt: TGTGCCAGCAGTTTGTCAGGACAGGGGAGAGAGCAGTACTTC
CDR3aa: CASSLSGQGREQYF

abundance: few
v_gene: TRBV30
j_gene: TRBJ2-1
d_gene: -
CDR3nt: TGTGCCTGGAGCTTACTCCCGAGCTCCTACAATGAGCAGTTCTTC
CDR3aa: CAWSLLPSSYNEQFF

abundance: -
v_gene: TRBV5-1
j_gene: TRBJ2-1
d_gene: -
CDR3nt: TGCGCCAGCAGCTTAGACAGCTACAATGAGCAGTTCTTC
CDR3aa: CASSLDSYNEQFF

abundance: -
v_gene: TRBV13
j_gene: TRBJ1-1
d_gene: -
CDR3nt: TGTGCCAGCAGCTCGCGCCCGGGAGGGACTGAAGCTTTCTTT
CDR3aa: CASSSRPGGTEAFF

abundance: -
v_gene: TRBV5-1
j_gene: TRBJ1-1
d_gene: -
CDR3nt: TGCGCCAGCAGCTTGGAGGGGTGGACTGAAGCTTTCTTT
CDR3aa: CASSLEGWTEAFF

abundance: -
v_gene: TRBV5-4
j_gene: TRBJ2-5
d_gene: TRBD1
CDR3nt: TGTGCCAGCACCACACCGACAGGGGAGTCAGAGACCCAGTACTTC
CDR3aa: CASTTPTGESETQYF

abundance: few
v_gene: TRBV5-5
j_gene: TRBJ1-1
d_gene: -
CDR3nt: TGTGCCAGCAGCCTCGGGACTGTGAACACTGAAGCTTTCTTT
CDR3aa: CASSLGTVNTEAFF

abundance: -
v_gene: TRBV5-5
j_gene: TRBJ2-2
d_gene: TRBD2
CDR3nt: TGTGCCGGCACATCTAGCGGAACGAACACCGGGGAGCTGTTTTTT
CDR3aa: CAGTSSGTNTGELFF

abundance: -
v_gene: TRBV30
j_gene: TRBJ1-1
d_gene: TRBD1
CDR3nt: TGTGCCTGGGGTACCTCGGGACAGAAAGCTTTCTTT
CDR3aa: CAWGTSGQKAFF

abundance: few
v_gene: TRBV18
j_gene: TRBJ2-2
d_gene: -
CDR3nt: TGTGCCAGCTCACCACAAGGTGATGACACCGGGGAGCTGTTTTTT
CDR3aa: CASSPQGDDTGELFF

abundance: -
v_gene: TRBV7-2
j_gene: TRBJ1-6
d_gene: -
CDR3nt: TGTGCCAGCAGAATATTCCGGAATAATTCACCCCTCCACTTT
CDR3aa: CASRIFRNNSPLHF

abundance: medium-sized
v_gene: TRBV19
j_gene: TRBJ2-6
d_gene: TRBD1
CDR3nt: TGTGCCAGTACCGACAGGGGCGCTGGGGCCAACGTCCTGACTTTC
CDR3aa: CASTDRGAGANVLTF

abundance: -
v_gene: TRBV6-1
j_gene: TRBJ2-2
d_gene: -
CDR3nt: TGTGCCAGCAGGCGGACAACGAACACCGGGGAGCTGTTTTTT
CDR3aa: CASRRTTNTGELFF

abundance: medium-sized
v_gene: TRBV19
j_gene: TRBJ2-3
d_gene: -
CDR3nt: TGTGCCAGTAGTGTAGGCAGAGCCACAGATACGCAGTATTTT
CDR3aa: CASSVGRATDTQYF

abundance: medium-sized
v_gene: TRBV6-6
j_gene: TRBJ2-2
d_gene: TRBD1
CDR3nt: TGTGCCAGCAGTACGGACAGGGAGAACACCGGGGAGCTGTTTTTT
CDR3aa: CASSTDRENTGELFF

abundance: -
v_gene: TRBV13
j_gene: TRBJ2-7
d_gene: TRBD2
CDR3nt: TGTGCCAGCAGCCGCTCGCCTTCGGGAGGGAATATGTTGGAGCAGTACTTC
CDR3aa: CASSRSPSGGNMLEQYF

abundance: medium-sized
v_gene: TRBV6-5
j_gene: TRBJ2-2
d_gene: -
CDR3nt: TGTGCCAGCACCAACGGGCAGGGGAACACCGGGGAGCTGTTTTTT
CDR3aa: CASTNGQGNTGELFF